Listed below are T cell receptor beta chains from one sample, sequenced in a study of T cells in Graves' hyperthyroidism and ophthalmopathy. TCRdb redid the calling of the multiplex PCR reads with MiXCR, one entry per CDR3 protein. This table holds roughly 380,000 distinct CDR3 sequences, over 15% found once. Sample: blood. These receptors all stem from a woman aged 18-29 years with Graves' hyperthyroidism. Both conserved end residues are part of each CDR3. D genes are given only for firm matches. The size field is filled for only some rows; it gives once, few, many or a size class.

D: TRBD2; V: TRBV27; size: many; J: TRBJ2-6; DNA: TGTGCCAGCAGTTTTGGCGGGGGGGCCCCCGGGGCCAACGTCCTGACTTTC; CDR3: CASSFGGGAPGANVLTF
D: .; V: TRBV6-5; size: .; J: TRBJ2-7; DNA: TGTGCCAGCAGTTACGGGGCGGGGACAAGCTACGAGCAGTACTTC; CDR3: CASSYGAGTSYEQYF
D: TRBD1; V: TRBV20-1; size: many; J: TRBJ1-4; DNA: TGCAGTGCTAACCCATCGCAGGGGGCGCAGGGTGAAAAACTGTTTTTT; CDR3: CSANPSQGAQGEKLFF
D: .; V: TRBV6-1; size: .; J: TRBJ2-6; DNA: TGTGCCAGCCTCCCGGCAGCCTCCTTTGGGGCCAACGTCCTGACTTTC; CDR3: CASLPAASFGANVLTF
D: TRBD1; V: TRBV7-9; size: many; J: TRBJ2-2; DNA: TGTGCCAGCAGCCGGACAGGTGCGAACACCGGGGAGCTGTTTTTT; CDR3: CASSRTGANTGELFF
D: TRBD2; V: TRBV5-1; size: many; J: TRBJ2-7; DNA: TGCGCCAGCAGCTTGGGATTTCAGCGGGGAGGCAACGAGCAGTACTTC; CDR3: CASSLGFQRGGNEQYF
D: .; V: TRBV20-1; size: many; J: TRBJ2-5; DNA: TGCAGTGCTAGGGGGTCTGGCAGGGAAGGCGAGACCCAGTACTTC; CDR3: CSARGSGREGETQYF
D: TRBD1; V: TRBV6-2/TRBV6-3; size: many; J: TRBJ1-5; DNA: TGTGCCAGCAGTTACTCTACTAAACCGGGACAGGGGCGAATTGTCAATCAGCCCCAGCATTTT; CDR3: CASSYSTKPGQGRIVNQPQHF
D: TRBD1; V: TRBV27; size: many; J: TRBJ2-7; DNA: TGTGCCAGCAGCCGATTGGGGGCAGGGGGCTCCTACGAGCAGTACTTC; CDR3: CASSRLGAGGSYEQYF
D: .; V: TRBV6-1; size: many; J: TRBJ1-1; DNA: TGTGCCAGCAGTGAAGTGTTGGACAAAGCTTTCTTT; CDR3: CASSEVLDKAFF
D: .; V: TRBV5-1; size: many; J: TRBJ1-6; DNA: TGCGCCAGCAGCCCAAGGGCGACTGGGGATTCACCCCTCCACTTT; CDR3: CASSPRATGDSPLHF
D: TRBD2; V: TRBV2; size: many; J: TRBJ2-5; DNA: TGTGCCAGTACCCGGGGGGATCGAGAGACCCAGTACTTC; CDR3: CASTRGDRETQYF
D: .; V: TRBV7-2; size: many; J: TRBJ1-2; DNA: TGTGCCAGCAGCACCAGCTTTCCCAGGGCGTACGGCTACACCTTC; CDR3: CASSTSFPRAYGYTF
D: .; V: TRBV10-3; size: many; J: TRBJ1-1; DNA: TGTGCCATCACCGAGGACAGGAACACTGAAGCTTTCTTT; CDR3: CAITEDRNTEAFF
D: .; V: TRBV6-5; size: .; J: TRBJ1-5; DNA: TGTGCCAGCAGTTCAGGGTTTGGTGGGTACAGTCTTCAGCCCCAGCATTTT; CDR3: CASSSGFGGYSLQPQHF
D: .; V: TRBV5-1; size: .; J: TRBJ2-5; DNA: TGCGCCAGCAGCTTGGGCCAGGGTTGGTGGCAAGAGACCCAGTACTTC; CDR3: CASSLGQGWWQETQYF
D: TRBD1; V: TRBV24-1; size: many; J: TRBJ2-7; DNA: TGTGCCACCAGTGACCGGACAGGGGGGGTTTACGAGCAGTACTTC; CDR3: CATSDRTGGVYEQYF
D: .; V: TRBV20-1; size: many; J: TRBJ1-2; DNA: TGCAGTGCTAGATCGGGGGATAATAACTATGGCTACACCTTC; CDR3: CSARSGDNNYGYTF
D: .; V: TRBV2; size: few; J: TRBJ1-5; DNA: TGTGCCAGCGTAGGGGATAGGGTTACCAATCAGCCCCAGCATTTT; CDR3: CASVGDRVTNQPQHF
D: .; V: TRBV6-1; size: .; J: TRBJ2-7; DNA: TGTGCCAGCAGTGGCCGGGACACCGAGCCCTACGAGCAGTACTTC; CDR3: CASSGRDTEPYEQYF
D: .; V: TRBV6-1; size: many; J: TRBJ1-1; DNA: TGTGCCAGCTCTGACGCTTTAAACACTGAAGCTTTCTTT; CDR3: CASSDALNTEAFF
D: .; V: TRBV20-1; size: many; J: TRBJ1-5; DNA: TGCAGTGCTAGAGAATCCGGGACGTCGGATCAGCCCCAGCATTTT; CDR3: CSARESGTSDQPQHF
D: .; V: TRBV7-6; size: many; J: TRBJ2-5; DNA: TGTGCCAGCAGCTACGACACTCAATCACAAGAGACCCAGTACTTC; CDR3: CASSYDTQSQETQYF
D: TRBD1; V: TRBV29-1; size: many; J: TRBJ1-2; DNA: TGCAGCGTTGTGGGGGACAGGGGTGGCTATGGCTACACCTTC; CDR3: CSVVGDRGGYGYTF
D: .; V: TRBV7-9; size: many; J: TRBJ2-7; DNA: TGTGCCAGCAGCTCCCGGGACACGAGCTCCTACGAGCAGTACTTC; CDR3: CASSSRDTSSYEQYF
D: TRBD1; V: TRBV27; size: many; J: TRBJ1-2; DNA: TGTGCCAGCAGTTCCCCTTATGGACAGGGTGTTTATGGCTACACCTTC; CDR3: CASSSPYGQGVYGYTF
D: .; V: TRBV6-1; size: many; J: TRBJ1-5; DNA: TGTGCCAGCAGTGATATTGGGAATCAGCCCCAGCATTTT; CDR3: CASSDIGNQPQHF
D: .; V: TRBV15; size: many; J: TRBJ1-2; DNA: TGTGCCACCAGCAGAGATAGGGGTGGCTACACCTTC; CDR3: CATSRDRGGYTF
D: TRBD1; V: TRBV7-3; size: many; J: TRBJ2-5; DNA: TGTGCCAGCAGCTTAGACCCAGGGGGGACCCAGTACTTC; CDR3: CASSLDPGGTQYF
D: TRBD1; V: TRBV7-3; size: many; J: TRBJ1-1; DNA: TGTGCCAGCAGCTTAACAAGGGACAGGGAAAGTGAAGCTTTCTTT; CDR3: CASSLTRDRESEAFF
D: TRBD1; V: TRBV12-3/TRBV12-4; size: .; J: TRBJ2-6; DNA: TGTGCCAGCAGTCTACAGGGGGCGGAAGGGGCCAACGTCCTGACTTTC; CDR3: CASSLQGAEGANVLTF
D: .; V: TRBV7-2; size: .; J: TRBJ2-7; DNA: TGTGCCAGCAGCCCCCTGATAGGAAGCGAGCAGTACTTC; CDR3: CASSPLIGSEQYF
D: .; V: TRBV5-1; size: many; J: TRBJ1-2; DNA: TGCGCCAGCAGCTTGGGAACACAGCTTACGGGGGGCTACACCTTC; CDR3: CASSLGTQLTGGYTF
D: TRBD1; V: TRBV9; size: many; J: TRBJ1-5; DNA: TGTGCCAGCAGCCCCGGACAGGGCGGCGAACAGCCCCAGCATTTT; CDR3: CASSPGQGGEQPQHF
D: TRBD1; V: TRBV11-2; size: once; J: TRBJ1-2; DNA: TGTGCCAGCAGCCTACTACGGACAGGGGGGAACTATGGCTACACCTTC; CDR3: CASSLLRTGGNYGYTF
D: .; V: TRBV30; size: many; J: TRBJ1-3; DNA: TGTGCCTGGAGCCAAAGGGGGGCAGGGTCTGGAAACACCATATATTTT; CDR3: CAWSQRGAGSGNTIYF
D: .; V: TRBV15; size: many; J: TRBJ1-3; DNA: TGTGCCACCAGCAGAGATCTTGGGGGCTTGGGAAACACCATATATTTT; CDR3: CATSRDLGGLGNTIYF
D: TRBD1; V: TRBV13; size: many; J: TRBJ1-1; DNA: TGTGCCAGCAGCGGTTACAGGGGGCGCAACACTGAAGCTTTCTTT; CDR3: CASSGYRGRNTEAFF
D: .; V: TRBV6-2/TRBV6-3; size: .; J: TRBJ1-2; DNA: TGTGCCAGCAGTAATGTTAACTATGGCTACACCTTC; CDR3: CASSNVNYGYTF
D: TRBD1; V: TRBV2; size: many; J: TRBJ2-6; DNA: TGTGCCAGCAGCCCAGATGACAGGGGCTGGGCCAACGTCCTGACTTTC; CDR3: CASSPDDRGWANVLTF
D: TRBD1; V: TRBV11-1; size: many; J: TRBJ2-5; DNA: TGTGCCAGCAGCACCTTGGGACAGGGAGATTCTAGAGGGGCCCAGTACTTC; CDR3: CASSTLGQGDSRGAQYF
D: TRBD1; V: TRBV28; size: .; J: TRBJ1-2; DNA: TGTGCCAGCAGCAAGCAGGGGGCAGCAAACTATGGCTACACCTTC; CDR3: CASSKQGAANYGYTF